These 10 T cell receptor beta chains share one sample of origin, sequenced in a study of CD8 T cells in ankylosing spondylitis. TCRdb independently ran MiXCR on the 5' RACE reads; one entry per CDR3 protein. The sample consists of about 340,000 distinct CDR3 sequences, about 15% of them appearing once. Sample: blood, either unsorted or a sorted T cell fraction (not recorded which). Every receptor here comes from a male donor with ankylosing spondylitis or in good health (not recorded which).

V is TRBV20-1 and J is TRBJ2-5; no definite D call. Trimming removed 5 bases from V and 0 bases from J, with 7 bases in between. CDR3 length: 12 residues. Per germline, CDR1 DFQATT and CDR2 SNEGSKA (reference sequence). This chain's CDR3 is CSARGNQETQYF. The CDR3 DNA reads TGCAGTGCTCGCGGTAACCAAGAGACCCAGTACTTC.

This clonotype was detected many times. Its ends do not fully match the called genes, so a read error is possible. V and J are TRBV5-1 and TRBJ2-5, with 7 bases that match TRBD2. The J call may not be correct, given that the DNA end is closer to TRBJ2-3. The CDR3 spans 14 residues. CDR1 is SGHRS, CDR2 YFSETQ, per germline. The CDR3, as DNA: TGTGCCAGCAGTTCCCGCGGGGGAAGGGAGACGCAGTATTTT. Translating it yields CASSSRGGRETQYF.

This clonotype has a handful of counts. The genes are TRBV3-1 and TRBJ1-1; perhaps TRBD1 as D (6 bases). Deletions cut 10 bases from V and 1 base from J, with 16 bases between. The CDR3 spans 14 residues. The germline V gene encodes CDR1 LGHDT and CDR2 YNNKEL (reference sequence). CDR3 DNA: TGTGCCACCCGACGGGGGGCGGGGAACACTGAAGCTTTCTTT. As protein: CATRRGAGNTEAFF.

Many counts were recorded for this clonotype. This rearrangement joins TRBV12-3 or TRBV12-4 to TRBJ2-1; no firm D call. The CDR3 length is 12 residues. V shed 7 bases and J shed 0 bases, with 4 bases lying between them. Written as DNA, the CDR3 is TGTGCCAGCACCCTCTCCTACAATGAGCAGTTCTTC. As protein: CASTLSYNEQFF.

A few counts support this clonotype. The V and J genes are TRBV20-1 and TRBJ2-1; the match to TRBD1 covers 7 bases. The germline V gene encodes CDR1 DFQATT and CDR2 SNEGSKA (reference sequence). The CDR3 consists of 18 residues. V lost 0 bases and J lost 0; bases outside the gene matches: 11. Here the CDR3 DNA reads TGCAGTGCTAGAGATCAATGGACAGGCCGGATCTCCTACAATGAGCAGTTCTTC. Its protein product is CSARDQWTGRISYNEQFF.

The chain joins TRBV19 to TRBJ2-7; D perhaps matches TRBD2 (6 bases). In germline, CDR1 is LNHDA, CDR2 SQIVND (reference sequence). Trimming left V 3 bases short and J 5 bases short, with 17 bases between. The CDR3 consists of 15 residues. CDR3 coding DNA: TGTGCCAGTAGTATGGGTCCCGGGGGAGTCAACGAGCAGTACTTC. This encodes CASSMGPGGVNEQYF.

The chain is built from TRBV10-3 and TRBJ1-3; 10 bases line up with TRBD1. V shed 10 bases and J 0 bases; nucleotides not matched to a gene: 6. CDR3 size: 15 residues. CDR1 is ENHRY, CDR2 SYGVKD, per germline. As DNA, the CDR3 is TGTGCCACGGGACAGGGGCAAACCTCTGGAAACACCATATATTTT. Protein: CATGQGQTSGNTIYF.

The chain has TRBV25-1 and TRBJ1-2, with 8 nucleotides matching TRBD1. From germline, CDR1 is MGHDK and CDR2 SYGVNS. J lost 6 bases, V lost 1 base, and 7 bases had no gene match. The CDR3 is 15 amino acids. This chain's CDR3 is CASSEWTRGRNGYTF. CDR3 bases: TGTGCCAGCAGTGAATGGACCAGGGGGCGAAATGGCTACACCTTC.

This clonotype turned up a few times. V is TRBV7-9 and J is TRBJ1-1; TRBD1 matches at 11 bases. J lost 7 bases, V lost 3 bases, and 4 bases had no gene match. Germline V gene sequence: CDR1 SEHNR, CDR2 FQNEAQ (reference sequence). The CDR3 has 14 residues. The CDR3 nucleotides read TGTGCCAGCAGCTTTGGACAGGGGGCAAATGAAGCTTTCTTT. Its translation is CASSFGQGANEAFF.

CDR3 DNA sequence: TGTGCCAGCAGTTTCAACGAGCAGTACTTC. It specifies CASSFNEQYF. The chain is built from TRBV12-3 or TRBV12-4 and TRBJ2-7; D remains unclear. V lost 3 bases and J 5 bases, leaving 2 bases between the germline ends. This CDR3 is built from 10 residues.